The entry below describes one TCR beta chain. Using immunoSEQ multiplex PCR, the repertoire was profiled, and TCRdb retains in-frame clones only, with some absent. Of roughly 100,000 clones listed, about four fifths are singletons. The data stem from a study of blood T cell repertoires in COVID-19. Whole-study context: Samples taken during acute and convalescent COVID-19 were collected in the United States, Italy and Spain.

After removal of 4 bases from V and 5 bases from J, the junction contained 2 bases not matched to a gene. CDR3 length: 13 residues. Germline lookup yields CDR1 SGHAT and CDR2 FQNNGV. The source is a woman between 65 and 79 years old with acute or convalescent COVID-19. The chain is built from TRBV11-2 and TRBJ1-1; 9 nucleotides align to TRBD1. Specimen: peripheral blood. The CDR3 bases are TGTGCCAGCAGCTGGGACAGGGAGACTGAAGCTTTCTTT. This encodes CASSWDRETEAFF.